This record looks at one TCR beta chain sequence and its context. What it binds is unknown. The sample comes from a study of OX40 agonist ivuxolimab in advanced cancers. This CDR3 spans 13 amino acids. V lost 0 bases, J lost 10 bases, and 10 bases lay in between. Germline V gene data show CDR1 as MNHEY and CDR2 as SVGAGI. Profiling relied on immunoSEQ multiplex PCR, and the TCRdb table lists in-frame clones only, not all of them. The sample carries roughly 92,000 clones, around 89% recorded once. Study outcomes and limitations: At 0.1 to 3.0 mg/kg and by week 6, CD4+ and CD8+ T cells in the blood had expanded clonally. Specificity for antigen went undetermined in the expanded peripheral T cells.

With autoimmune disease history or systemic immunosuppression, patients were excluded. Sampling times: baseline, cycle 4 day 1, cycle 7 day 1. Sample: CD4+ or CD8+ T cells sorted from blood, taken in a trial of the OX40 agonist ivuxolimab. This sequence originates from an adult with an advanced solid tumor such as melanoma, head and neck, liver or kidney cancer. The rearrangement uses TRBV6-5 and TRBJ2-1, with D unclear. The CDR3 reads CASSYSRGLEQFF. The CDR3 nucleotides are TGTGCCAGCAGTTACTCGAGAGGATTAGAGCAGTTCTTC.